These T cell receptor beta chains were read from a single sample in a study of blood T cell repertoires in COVID-19. Using immunoSEQ multiplex PCR, the repertoire was profiled, and TCRdb retains in-frame clones only, with some absent. The sample yields nearly 350,000 clones, 65% to 85% seen once. The sequenced sample was peripheral blood. The receptors shown here come from a man aged 25-40 years with active or convalescent COVID-19. Each CDR3 is given with its conserved first and last residue. Each record gives: D gene, J gene, V gene, clone size, CDR3 protein, CDR3 DNA. The D gene is left open where the match is weak. The size field is filled for only some rows; it gives once, few, many or a size class.

d_call: .; j_call: TRBJ1-1; v_call: TRBV15; clone_size: .; cdr3_aa: CATSRVPGLQAEAFF; cdr3_nt: TGTGCCACCAGCCGAGTACCGGGACTTCAGGCTGAAGCTTTCTTT
d_call: .; j_call: TRBJ2-3; v_call: TRBV19; clone_size: .; cdr3_aa: CASSIDSRATDTQYF; cdr3_nt: TGTGCCAGTAGTATAGATTCCAGGGCAACAGATACGCAGTATTTT
d_call: TRBD1; j_call: TRBJ1-6; v_call: TRBV6-5; clone_size: .; cdr3_aa: CASSYGTALSPLHF; cdr3_nt: TGTGCCAGCAGTTACGGGACAGCCTTATCACCCCTCCACTTT
d_call: TRBD2; j_call: TRBJ2-7; v_call: TRBV9; clone_size: once; cdr3_aa: CASSPREEGRNEQYF; cdr3_nt: TGTGCCAGCAGCCCCCGGGAGGAAGGGAGGAACGAGCAGTACTTC
d_call: TRBD2; j_call: TRBJ2-1; v_call: TRBV7-2; clone_size: .; cdr3_aa: CASSLAGGWYNEQFF; cdr3_nt: TGTGCCAGCAGCCTAGCGGGGGGATGGTACAATGAGCAGTTCTTC
d_call: .; j_call: TRBJ1-4; v_call: TRBV5-1; clone_size: .; cdr3_aa: CASSFTGRYEKLFF; cdr3_nt: TGCGCCAGCAGCTTCACAGGGCGCTACGAAAAACTGTTTTTT
d_call: .; j_call: TRBJ2-5; v_call: TRBV5-6; clone_size: .; cdr3_aa: CASSPTRAQETQYF; cdr3_nt: TGTGCCAGCAGCCCCACGCGGGCGCAAGAGACCCAGTACTTC
d_call: TRBD2; j_call: TRBJ2-4; v_call: TRBV4-1; clone_size: .; cdr3_aa: CASTPSGLAGSTRAKNIQYF; cdr3_nt: TGCGCCAGCACCCCCTCGGGGCTAGCGGGATCCACTAGGGCCAAAAACATTCAGTACTTC
d_call: .; j_call: TRBJ2-3; v_call: TRBV3-1/TRBV3-2; clone_size: .; cdr3_aa: CASSQPGTLTDTQYF; cdr3_nt: TGTGCCAGCAGCCAACCCGGGACTCTAACAGATACGCAGTATTTT
d_call: TRBD2; j_call: TRBJ2-5; v_call: TRBV10-3; clone_size: .; cdr3_aa: CAISGLAGIQETQYF; cdr3_nt: TGTGCCATCAGCGGACTAGCGGGGATCCAAGAGACCCAGTACTTC
d_call: TRBD1; j_call: TRBJ2-1; v_call: TRBV10-3; clone_size: once; cdr3_aa: CAISGDSNYNEQFF; cdr3_nt: TGTGCCATCAGTGGGGACAGTAATTACAATGAGCAGTTCTTC
d_call: TRBD1; j_call: TRBJ2-7; v_call: TRBV6-5; clone_size: .; cdr3_aa: CASSYSAGTGAYEQYF; cdr3_nt: TGTGCCAGCAGTTACTCGGCCGGGACAGGAGCCTACGAGCAGTACTTC
d_call: TRBD1; j_call: TRBJ1-2; v_call: TRBV18; clone_size: .; cdr3_aa: CASSPPGQGYDYTF; cdr3_nt: TGTGCCAGCTCACCACCGGGACAGGGATATGACTACACCTTC
d_call: .; j_call: TRBJ2-7; v_call: TRBV3-1/TRBV3-2; clone_size: .; cdr3_aa: CASSRPGRGEGEQYF; cdr3_nt: TGTGCCAGCAGCCGCCCGGGCAGGGGTGAGGGAGAGCAGTACTTC
d_call: TRBD2; j_call: TRBJ2-1; v_call: TRBV5-1; clone_size: .; cdr3_aa: CASTQRGEGARFF; cdr3_nt: TGCGCCAGCACCCAGCGGGGGGAGGGCGCTCGGTTCTTC
d_call: TRBD1; j_call: TRBJ1-5; v_call: TRBV19; clone_size: .; cdr3_aa: CASGGQANQPQHF; cdr3_nt: TGTGCCAGTGGTGGACAGGCCAATCAGCCCCAGCATTTT
d_call: .; j_call: TRBJ2-3; v_call: TRBV2; clone_size: .; cdr3_aa: CASSSPGTLSSTDTQYF; cdr3_nt: TGTGCCAGCAGTTCCCCCGGGACTTTGTCTAGCACAGATACGCAGTATTTT
d_call: .; j_call: TRBJ2-5; v_call: TRBV25-1; clone_size: .; cdr3_aa: CASSSETQYF; cdr3_nt: TGTGCCAGCAGTAGCGAGACCCAGTACTTC
d_call: .; j_call: TRBJ1-3; v_call: TRBV6-5; clone_size: .; cdr3_aa: CAIRREAVSGNTIYF; cdr3_nt: TGTGCCATCCGGAGGGAGGCGGTCTCTGGAAACACCATATATTTT
d_call: .; j_call: TRBJ2-6; v_call: TRBV5-1; clone_size: .; cdr3_aa: CASSPDGRGASGANVLTF; cdr3_nt: TGCGCCAGCAGCCCGGATGGACGGGGGGCCTCTGGGGCCAACGTCCTGACTTTC
d_call: .; j_call: TRBJ1-6; v_call: TRBV9; clone_size: few; cdr3_aa: CASTSGEGRNSPLHF; cdr3_nt: TGTGCCAGCACCTCAGGTGAGGGGAGGAATTCACCCCTCCACTTT
d_call: .; j_call: TRBJ1-1; v_call: TRBV4-1; clone_size: .; cdr3_aa: CASSQEGATGTEAFF; cdr3_nt: TGCGCCAGCAGCCAAGAGGGGGCGACTGGAACTGAAGCTTTCTTT
d_call: .; j_call: TRBJ2-7; v_call: TRBV28; clone_size: .; cdr3_aa: CASSLTGITYEQYF; cdr3_nt: TGTGCCAGCAGTCTGACAGGAATTACCTACGAGCAGTACTTC
d_call: .; j_call: TRBJ1-2; v_call: TRBV19; clone_size: few; cdr3_aa: CASDERGSNYGYTF; cdr3_nt: TGTGCCAGCGATGAGCGCGGTTCTAACTATGGCTACACCTTC
d_call: TRBD1; j_call: TRBJ1-5; v_call: TRBV29-1; clone_size: .; cdr3_aa: CSVGQGLGQPQHF; cdr3_nt: TGCAGCGTTGGACAGGGGCTGGGTCAGCCCCAGCATTTT
d_call: TRBD1; j_call: TRBJ1-1; v_call: TRBV5-5; clone_size: .; cdr3_aa: CASSWGDRAVAFF; cdr3_nt: TGTGCCAGCAGCTGGGGGGACAGGGCTGTTGCTTTCTTT
d_call: .; j_call: TRBJ1-4; v_call: TRBV5-5; clone_size: .; cdr3_aa: CASSLDTGTYEKLFF; cdr3_nt: TGTGCCAGCAGCTTGGATACAGGGACATACGAAAAACTGTTTTTT
d_call: TRBD2; j_call: TRBJ2-1; v_call: TRBV19; clone_size: .; cdr3_aa: CASSSTGGGGRSYNEQFF; cdr3_nt: TGTGCCAGTAGTAGCACTGGTGGGGGAGGGCGCTCCTACAATGAGCAGTTCTTC